This T cell receptor (beta chain) emerged from a study of blood T cells in healthy people across ages. With a J-beta primer mix and a sample-barcoded 5' primer, a second PCR ran about 6 to 11 cycles. TCRdb reprocessed the 5' RACE reads via MiXCR and lists one record per CDR3 protein. The sample holds approximately 1,000,000 distinct CDR3 sequences; approximately 38% are singletons and the top ten take about an eighth. The V end was cut by 3 bases, the J end by 2 bases, with 8 bases between. This CDR3 is built from 14 residues. The germline CDR1 and CDR2 sequences are KGHDR and SFDVKD. This clonotype was found a few times.

The source material was blood. J is TRBJ2-3 and V is TRBV24-1; D ambiguous. The receptor's source is a man younger than 30 in good health. The CDR3 here is CATSDARITDTQYF. CDR3 in DNA: TGTGCCACCAGTGATGCACGGATCACAGATACGCAGTATTTT.